This passage covers 24 T cell receptor beta chains from one sample sequenced in a study of blood T cell repertoires in COVID-19. Produced via immunoSEQ multiplex PCR; TCRdb's table is partial and in-frame only. The repertoire holds 40,000 or so clones, roughly 90% seen once, with less than 30% in the top ten. Source material: peripheral blood. Receptors originate from a man aged 60-69 years with active or convalescent COVID-19.

The chain combines TRBV15 with TRBJ1-4; D remains unclear. The CDR3 runs 15 residues. Germline values: CDR1 LNHNV, CDR2 YYDKDF (reference sequence). The ends were cut back, 6 bases at V and 0 bases at J, with 11 bases in the middle. The CDR3 is CATRAGTTTNEKLFF. The CDR3 bases are TGTGCCACCAGGGCGGGCACAACAACTAATGAAAAACTGTTTTTT.

The rearrangement joins TRBV11-2 to TRBJ1-5, with TRBD1 matching over 8 bases. The CDR3 spans 13 residues. From germline, CDR1 is SGHAT and CDR2 FQNNGV. V lost 3 bases and J lost 5; bases outside the gene matches: 0. The CDR3 sequence: CASSLDRDQPQHF. Written as DNA, the CDR3 is TGTGCCAGCAGCTTGGACAGGGATCAGCCCCAGCATTTT.

The rearrangement joins TRBV19 to TRBJ2-3; TRBD2 might be the D (6 bases). V was trimmed by 5 bases and J by 2 bases, leaving 17 bases between them. The CDR3 has 16 amino acids. Per the germline V gene, CDR1 is LNHDA and CDR2 is SQIVND (reference sequence). The CDR3 DNA reads TGTGCCAGTAGTGCCGGGCCGCGGGGTTACACAGATACGCAGTATTTT. Its translation is CASSAGPRGYTDTQYF. Full variable domain (remainder filled in from reference TRBV19 and TRBJ2-3): DGGITQSPKYLFRKEGQNVTLSCEQNLNHDAMYWYRQDPGQGLRLIYYSQIVNDFQKGDIAEGYSVSREKKESFPLTVTSAQKNPTAFYLCASSAGPRGYTDTQYFGPGTRLTVL.

V is TRBV10-3 and J is TRBJ1-4; no definite D call. CDR1 is ENHRY and CDR2 is SYGVKD in the germline V gene. The CDR3 has 12 residues. V was trimmed by 7 bases and J by 10 bases, leaving 13 bases between them. CDR3 sequence: CAITLRRVKLFF. In DNA form, the CDR3 reads TGTGCCATCACCCTTAGACGGGTAAAACTGTTTTTT.

Turning to this clone: A read error may account for a junction end that differs from germline. The chain employs TRBV15 and TRBJ2-1; 13 nucleotides line up with TRBD2. CDR1 LNHNV and CDR2 YYDKDF come from the germline V gene (reference sequence). The length of the CDR3 is 15 residues. In nucleotides, the CDR3 is TGTGCCACCAGCAGACCGGGGACTAGCGGGAATGTGCAGTTCTTC. This gives the protein CATSRPGTSGNVQFF.

This chain connects TRBV18 to TRBJ1-3; D remains ambiguous. This CDR3 spans 14 amino acids. V gave up 3 bases and J gave up 2 bases, with 8 bases separating them. Germline CDR1 is KGHSH and CDR2 is LQKENI. The DNA of the CDR3 is TGTGCCAGCTCACCCAGCGAAACTGGAAACACCATATATTTT. Its protein is CASSPSETGNTIYF.

The chain links TRBV18 to TRBJ1-5; 7 bases fit TRBD1. CDR1 and CDR2 from the germline V gene are KGHSH and LQKENI. V lost 6 bases to trimming and J lost 2 bases; unmatched junction nucleotides: 7. The CDR3 sequence is 15 residues long. DNA for the CDR3: TGTGCCAGCTCCCTCAACCAGGGGGGCAATCAGCCCCAGCATTTT. Translation: CASSLNQGGNQPQHF.

The V and J genes are TRBV18 and TRBJ1-1; D is ambiguous. Trimming pared 1 base from V and 0 bases from J, leaving 3 bases between. Germline loops: CDR1 KGHSH, CDR2 LQKENI. This CDR3 spans 13 amino acids. The CDR3 bases are TGTGCCAGCTCACCACTCATGAACACTGAAGCTTTCTTT. It yields the protein CASSPLMNTEAFF.

This clone was counted between two and nine times. V is TRBV19 and J is TRBJ2-7; the D gene is possibly TRBD1 (5 bases). This CDR3 spans 12 amino acids. V dropped 4 bases and J dropped 4 bases, with 8 bases sitting between them. Germline V gene lookup returns CDR1 LNHDA and CDR2 SQIVND (reference sequence). The CDR3 DNA reads as TGTGCCAGTAGTACCTCAGGGTACGAGCAGTACTTC. Translated: CASSTSGYEQYF.

V and J are TRBV6-5 and TRBJ1-4, with TRBD1 matching over 7 bases. J gave up 6 bases and V 0 bases, and 4 bases lay outside the gene matches. Germline lookup yields CDR1 MNHEY and CDR2 SVGAGI. This CDR3 comprises 15 residues. The CDR3 DNA sequence: TGTGCCAGCAGTTACTCGACAGGGACCTATGAAAAACTGTTTTTT. Translated, it gives CASSYSTGTYEKLFF.

This chain connects TRBV3-1 (or the pseudogene TRBV3-2) to TRBJ1-1; D uncertain. Germline CDR1 is LGHDT and CDR2 is YNNKEL (reference sequence). This CDR3 has 14 amino acids. V was cut by 6 bases and J by 5 bases, with 16 bases left in between. The CDR3 DNA sequence: TGTGCCAGCAGTCTAGAGGGAGGGCGGACTGAAGCTTTCTTT. This codes for CASSLEGGRTEAFF.

This chain connects TRBV5-1 to TRBJ2-1, with 10 bases that match TRBD1. With 4 bases clipped from V and 6 bases from J, the junction kept 7 bases outside the gene matches. Germline V gives CDR1 SGHRS, CDR2 YFSETQ. The CDR3 covers 15 residues. The CDR3 nucleotides read TGCGCCAGCAGCCTAGGACAGGGGGGTAGCAATGAGCAGTTCTTC. It yields the protein CASSLGQGGSNEQFF.

The chain has TRBV18 and TRBJ2-7; 7 bases align to TRBD1. CDR3 size: 15 residues. The J segment lost 0 bases and the V segment lost 2 bases, leaving 4 bases of the junction unmatched. Germline CDR1 KGHSH, CDR2 LQKENI. The CDR3 sequence is CASSPGQAISYEQYF. The CDR3 region has the DNA TGTGCCAGCTCACCAGGACAGGCGATCTCCTACGAGCAGTACTTC.

The chain has TRBV20-1 and TRBJ2-1; 9 nucleotides line up with TRBD2. The length of the CDR3 is 14 residues. The trim removed 3 bases at V and 6 bases at J, leaving 6 bases unmatched. CDR1 and CDR2 (germline): DFQATT, SNEGSKA (reference sequence). The CDR3 here is CSASAGGKSNEQFF. The CDR3 DNA follows: TGCAGTGCTAGTGCGGGAGGGAAAAGCAATGAGCAGTTCTTC.

CDR3 in DNA: TGTGCCAGCTCGACGGGGACTAGCTCCTACAATGAGCAGTTCTTC. This codes for CASSTGTSSYNEQFF. This chain uses TRBV18 with TRBJ2-1, with 8 bases matching TRBD2. Germline V gene sequence: CDR1 KGHSH, CDR2 LQKENI. J was trimmed by 0 bases and V by 6 bases; bases with no gene match: 4. The CDR3 has 15 residues.

This chain connects TRBV6-6 to TRBJ1-5; possibly TRBD1 for D (5 bases). The CDR3 runs to 14 residues. V lost 5 bases and J 2 bases, leaving 10 bases between the germline ends. Germline CDR1 MNHNY, CDR2 SVGAGI (reference sequence). The CDR3 coding sequence is TGTGCCAGCAGTCAACAGGTTGGCAATCAGCCCCAGCATTTT. As protein: CASSQQVGNQPQHF.

The chain employs TRBV6-6 and TRBJ2-1, with TRBD1 identical over 10 bases. The V and J ends lost 4 bases and 9 bases, in that order; junction bases with no gene match: 6. Per germline, CDR1 MNHNY and CDR2 SVGAGI (reference sequence). The CDR3 sequence is 14 residues long. CDR3 residues: CASSWDRGGAEQFF. The DNA of the CDR3 is TGTGCCAGCAGTTGGGACAGGGGAGGTGCTGAGCAGTTCTTC.

The chain couples TRBV11-3 to TRBJ2-7; D might be TRBD2 (6 bases). Trimming pared 0 bases from V and 5 bases from J, leaving 11 bases between. Germline loops: CDR1 SGHNT, CDR2 YENEEA. The CDR3 consists of 14 residues. The DNA of the CDR3 is TGTGCCAGCAGCTTAGATCGGAGGGGTAACGAGCAGTACTTC. Encoded protein: CASSLDRRGNEQYF.

The V gene is TRBV9, the J gene TRBJ1-1, with unresolved D. V lost 0 bases and J 1 base, leaving 10 bases between the germline ends. CDR1 SGDLS and CDR2 YYNGEE come from the germline V gene. The CDR3 covers 15 residues. DNA for the CDR3: TGTGCCAGCAGCGTAGAGGCAGGAAAGAACACTGAAGCTTTCTTT. Translation: CASSVEAGKNTEAFF.

The rearrangement uses TRBV5-4 and TRBJ2-7; TRBD1 matches 8 bases. Per germline, CDR1 SGHNT and CDR2 YYREEE (reference sequence). V lost 4 bases, J lost 5 bases, and 5 bases stayed unmatched. The CDR3 consists of 13 residues. This chain's CDR3 is CASSTPGGDEQYF. CDR3 DNA sequence: TGTGCCAGCAGCACTCCAGGGGGCGACGAGCAGTACTTC.

The V gene is TRBV4-2, the J gene TRBJ2-1; TRBD2 might be the D (6 bases). This CDR3 has 15 residues. The V and J ends lost 1 base and 3 bases respectively, with 10 bases between them. Germline values: CDR1 LGHNA, CDR2 YNFKEQ. The CDR3 region is CASSQGRTNYNEQFF. The DNA of the CDR3 is TGTGCCAGCAGCCAAGGTCGGACTAACTACAATGAGCAGTTCTTC.

In nucleotides, the CDR3 is TGTGCCAGCAGGGGGTGGCGGGAACCTAGCACAGATACGCAGTATTTT. This codes for CASRGWREPSTDTQYF. The V call is TRBV27, the J call TRBJ2-3, with a tentative D call TRBD2 (6 bases). The V end was cut by 6 bases, the J end by 0 bases, with 16 bases between. CDR3 length: 16 residues. Germline lookup yields CDR1 MNHEY and CDR2 SMNVEV (reference sequence).

This chain links TRBV6-5 with TRBJ2-7; D ambiguous. Trimming pared 5 bases from V and 5 bases from J, leaving 7 bases between. CDR3 length equals 11 residues. Germline V CDR1 and CDR2: MNHEY, SVGAGI. For the CDR3, the DNA is TGTGCCAGCAGTAACAGTGACGAGCAGTACTTC. Translating it yields CASSNSDEQYF.

This chain links TRBV10-2 with TRBJ2-1; 13 nucleotides line up with TRBD2. The V gene's germline CDR1 is WSHSY and CDR2 SAAADI. This CDR3 has 16 amino acids. V shed 2 bases, J shed 9 bases, and the junction held 7 bases outside the gene matches. The CDR3 loop is CASSEGLAGARSEQFF. CDR3 nucleotides: TGCGCCAGCAGTGAGGGACTAGCGGGAGCAAGAAGTGAGCAGTTCTTC.